This TCR beta chain was identified in a study of shared clonotypes between healthy human individuals. The germline V gene has CDR1 MGHRA and CDR2 YSYEKL. V shed 0 bases and J shed 2 bases, with 8 bases lying between them. The CDR3 extends over 14 amino acids. In the authors' workflow: Owing to the provision of junction-only sequences devoid of quality scores by immunoSEQ, filtering differed. The data were produced by immunoSEQ multiplex PCR, yet TCRdb's version contains in-frame clones alone and is incomplete. That table is the source of V, J and clone size, and D and trimming were worked out from the DNA. Of hundreds of thousands of clones listed, around 97% are singletons.

Material: naive CD4+ T cells sorted from blood. Specified subset: CD45RA+ positively selected. This receptor was identified in a young woman in good health. The J gene is TRBJ2-7, the V gene TRBV4-1; D gene uncertain. This CDR3 reads CASSQDWAAYEQYF. The CDR3 DNA reads as TGCGCCAGCAGCCAAGATTGGGCCGCCTACGAGCAGTACTTC.